This paragraph covers one T cell receptor beta chain sequence. Its antigen is not known. Time point in this sample: inflamed ileum from the surgical specimen. Here immunoSEQ multiplex PCR was the method, and the copy in TCRdb shows in-frame clones only, minus some. Here the sample spans about 5,400 clones, roughly 87% being singletons. The entry originates in a study of T cell repertoires in ileal Crohn's disease. Study-level information: Five hundred nanograms of biopsy DNA per sample underwent TCRB immunosequencing.

CDR3 length: 15 residues. V was clipped by 4 bases and J by 4 bases; unmatched bases: 9. From germline, CDR1 is SGHDT and CDR2 YYEEEE. Study findings and constraints: Endoscopic recurrence occurred in every patient whose clonality exceeded 26.8%.

The chain couples TRBV5-6 to TRBJ1-2; 8 bases line up with TRBD1. Sequenced: ileal tissue. This TCR was recovered from an adult with Crohn's disease. CDR3 in DNA: TGTGCCAGCAGCCGTATCGGACAGGGTCGCTATGGCTACACCTTC. Its translation is CASSRIGQGRYGYTF.